This TCR beta chain was profiled in a study of blood T cell repertoires in COVID-19. Study information: Sample material is recorded as cDNA or gDNA derived from T cells, B-cell-depleted T cells, or PBMCs.

Participant-given clinical history determined each cohort assignment. In the source study's methods: Estimated nucleated cell counts came from reference gene primer amplification. Here immunoSEQ multiplex PCR was the method, and the copy in TCRdb shows in-frame clones only, minus some. V, J and clone size derive from that table, while D and trimming were established from the DNA sequence. Among some 320,000 clones listed, about 88% were seen once. The CDR3 spans 15 residues. V lost 1 base and J 0 bases, leaving 8 bases between the germline ends. Germline CDR1 and CDR2: SGHKS and YYEKEE (reference sequence).

The V call is TRBV5-5, the J call TRBJ1-3, with no clear D. The origin of this receptor is a man in his sixties who had recovered from COVID-19. Sequencing was done on a sample of PBMCs or T cells enriched from blood (not recorded which). CDR3 residues: CASSLLWSSGNTIYF. CDR3 nucleotide sequence: TGTGCCAGCAGCTTGCTTTGGAGCTCTGGAAACACCATATATTTT.